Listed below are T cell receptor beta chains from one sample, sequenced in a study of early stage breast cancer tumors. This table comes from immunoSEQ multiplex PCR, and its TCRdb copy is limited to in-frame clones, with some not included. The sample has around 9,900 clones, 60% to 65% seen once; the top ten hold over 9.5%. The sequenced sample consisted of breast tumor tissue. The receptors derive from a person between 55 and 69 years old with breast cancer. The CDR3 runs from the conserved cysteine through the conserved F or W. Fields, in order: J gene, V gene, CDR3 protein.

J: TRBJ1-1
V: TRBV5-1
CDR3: CASSLVVGSEAFF

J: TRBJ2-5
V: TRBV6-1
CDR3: CASGSQETQYF

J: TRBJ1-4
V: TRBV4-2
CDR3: CASSQDGNSGTTNEKLFF

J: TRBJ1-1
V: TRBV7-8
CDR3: CASSPRPQGRSHTEAFF

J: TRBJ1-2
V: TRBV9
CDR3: CASSVEWSRDYGYTF

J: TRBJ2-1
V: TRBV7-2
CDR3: CASSLARDEQFF

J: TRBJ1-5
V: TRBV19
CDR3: CASGGLDQPQHF

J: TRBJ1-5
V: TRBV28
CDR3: CASSSGYSNQPQHF

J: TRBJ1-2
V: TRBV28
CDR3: CAIGEGSRSNYGYTF

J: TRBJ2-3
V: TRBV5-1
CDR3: CASSRGQGTGGVDTQYF

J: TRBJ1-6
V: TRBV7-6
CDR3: CASSRSPDRNSPLHF

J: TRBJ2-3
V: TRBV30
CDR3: CAWTAGQGETDTQYF

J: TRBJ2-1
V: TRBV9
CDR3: CASGRQYNEQFF

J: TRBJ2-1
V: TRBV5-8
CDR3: CASSLPGQGRHNEQFF

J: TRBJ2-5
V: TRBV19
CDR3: CASSPRDRVVGETQYF

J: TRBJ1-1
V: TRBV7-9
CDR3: CASSFPLQATEAFF

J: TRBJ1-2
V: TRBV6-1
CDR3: CASRSGTETYGYTF

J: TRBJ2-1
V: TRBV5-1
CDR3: CASSFQFGGFNEQFF

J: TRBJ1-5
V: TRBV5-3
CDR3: CARSLAGRGQPQHF

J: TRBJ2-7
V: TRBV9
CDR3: CASSKRDRTSSYEQYF

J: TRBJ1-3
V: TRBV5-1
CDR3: CASSLDGGTSGNTIYF

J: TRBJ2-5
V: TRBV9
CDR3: CASSGGVGTKTQYF

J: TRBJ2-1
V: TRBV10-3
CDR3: CAISLDSGSSYNEQFF

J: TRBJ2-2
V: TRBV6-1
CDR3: CASSEEGTGSGELFF

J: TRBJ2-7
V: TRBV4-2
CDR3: CASSQLAGGGREQYF

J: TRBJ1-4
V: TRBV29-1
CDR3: CSAQWGEKLFF

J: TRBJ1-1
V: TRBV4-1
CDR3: CASSQSGTGGKAFF

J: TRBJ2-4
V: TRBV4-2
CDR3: CASSPGLAGGDYGGQYF

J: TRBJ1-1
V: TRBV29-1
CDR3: CSVTGMSTEAFF

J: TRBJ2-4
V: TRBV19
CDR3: CASSPGLAGGPLQYF

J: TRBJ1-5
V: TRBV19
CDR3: CASSLQGAVRGNQPQHF

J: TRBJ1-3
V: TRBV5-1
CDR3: CASSARGTSSGNTIYF

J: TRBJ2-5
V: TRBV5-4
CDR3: CASSWKQGGETQYF

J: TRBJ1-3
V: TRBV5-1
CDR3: CASSYGTGGSGNTIYF

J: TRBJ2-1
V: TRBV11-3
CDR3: CASSSGLAGGPEQFF

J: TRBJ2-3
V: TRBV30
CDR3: CAWSVKGTDTQYF

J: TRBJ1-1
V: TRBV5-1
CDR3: CASSLGGQRTEAFF

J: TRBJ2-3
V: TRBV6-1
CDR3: CASRATRDLERTQYF

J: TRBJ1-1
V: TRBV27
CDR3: CASSIATRTEAFF

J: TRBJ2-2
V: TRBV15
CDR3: CATREGADDTGELFF

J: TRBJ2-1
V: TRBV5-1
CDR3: CASSFDGTPTSSEQFF

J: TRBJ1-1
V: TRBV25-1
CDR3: CASKSGTGAFF

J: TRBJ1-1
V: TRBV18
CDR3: CASSPNRGAFF

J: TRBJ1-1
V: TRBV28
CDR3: CASSPGTAGRTEAFF

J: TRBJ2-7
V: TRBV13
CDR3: CASSSTFRRGIYEQYF

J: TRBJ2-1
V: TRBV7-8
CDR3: CASSFDLENEQFF

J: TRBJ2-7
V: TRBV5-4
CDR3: CAMKWGGPSYEQYF

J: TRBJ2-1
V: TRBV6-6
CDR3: CASSRTGGNEQFF

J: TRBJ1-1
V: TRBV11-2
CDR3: CASSPAWGANTEAFF

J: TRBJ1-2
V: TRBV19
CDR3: CASSMKGRYGYTF

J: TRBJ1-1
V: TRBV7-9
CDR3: CSAGDSTNTEAFF

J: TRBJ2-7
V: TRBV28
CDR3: CASSPVAGERYEQYF

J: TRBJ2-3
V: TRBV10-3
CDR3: CAISTGTDTQYF

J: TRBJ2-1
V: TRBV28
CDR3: CASRGLYNEQFF

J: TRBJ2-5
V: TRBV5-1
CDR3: CASSRGREQETQYF

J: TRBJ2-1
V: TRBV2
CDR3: CASSAGQGRGDEQFF

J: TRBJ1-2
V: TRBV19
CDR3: CASSIDLGTVFNYGYTF